The present entry profiles one TCR beta chain with its context. Its antigen is not known. The source of the sample is a study of T cells in Graves' hyperthyroidism and ophthalmopathy. The study excluded patients with uncontrolled infection, other autoimmune disease, pregnancy or lactation. Findings and limits, study-wide: Before onset, ophthalmopathy was predicted by the model a median roughly 6.8 months earlier.

This CDR3 spans 16 amino acids. V dropped 4 bases and J dropped 0; count of bases not matched to a gene: 7. Germline loops: CDR1 SGDLS, CDR2 YYNGEE. RNA transcripts yielded amplified TCR beta CDR3 regions. A set of HTBI primers served as the primers for a first-round RT-PCR of the TCR CDR3. TCRdb passed the multiplex PCR reads through MiXCR, listing each CDR3 protein once. This table holds about 640,000 distinct CDR3 sequences, roughly 20% found once. V and J are TRBV9 and TRBJ2-1, with 7 positions matching TRBD2. The sequenced sample was blood. The origin of this receptor is a man aged 30-40 years with Graves' ophthalmopathy. Written as DNA, the CDR3 is TGTGCCAGCAGCCTCAGCGGGATGAGCTCCTACAATGAGCAGTTCTTC. Its protein is CASSLSGMSSYNEQFF. Supplemented by reference TRBV9 and TRBJ2-1, the full variable domain reads DSGVTQTPKHLITATGQRVTLRCSPRSGDLSVYWYQQSLDQGLQFLIQYYNGEERAKGNILERFSAQQFPDLHSELNLSSLELGDSALYFCASSLSGMSSYNEQFFGPGTRLTVL.